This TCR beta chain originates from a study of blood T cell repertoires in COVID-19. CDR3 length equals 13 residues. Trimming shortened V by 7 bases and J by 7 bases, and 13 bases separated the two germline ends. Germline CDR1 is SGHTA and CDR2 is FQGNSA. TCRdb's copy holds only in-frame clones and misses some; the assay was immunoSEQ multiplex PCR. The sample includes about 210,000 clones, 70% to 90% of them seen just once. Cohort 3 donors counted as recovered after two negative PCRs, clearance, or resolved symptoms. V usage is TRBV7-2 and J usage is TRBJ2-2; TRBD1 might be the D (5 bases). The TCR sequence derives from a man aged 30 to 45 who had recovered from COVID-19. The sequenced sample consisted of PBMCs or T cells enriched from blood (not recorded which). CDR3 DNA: TGTGCCAGCACCAGTTTAGGGGTCGGGGAGCTGTTTTTT. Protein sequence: CASTSLGVGELFF.